This T cell receptor (beta chain) was profiled in a study of T cells in localized non-small cell lung cancer (TCRdb year 2020). In the study overall: The study examined T cell repertoires in approximately 240 patients with early-stage NSCLC and compared tumors with uninvolved tumor-adjacent lungs. The cohort consisted of under 300 treatment-naive NSCLC patients whose localized lung tumors had been resected. NSCLC patients had a mean age of roughly 66 years, and 129 were male and 107 female. Results the study describes overall, beyond this receptor: A median of around 57 of the top 100 tumor clones were detected in paired uninvolved adjacent lung, and approximately 28 of these tumor clones were also found among the top 100 clones of the paired uninvolved adjacent lung. Uninvolved tumor-adjacent lung showed the highest T cell clonality, higher than tumor, which suggests more focused antigenic responses in the uninvolved tumor-adjacent lung. Because multi-region sequencing of the tumors was not done, intratumor heterogeneity could not be ruled out. Because the study design was exploratory, TCR variables were selected using unadjusted p-values without false-discovery rate correction. Longer overall survival was associated with higher blood T cell density, whereas shorter survival was associated with higher adjacent-lung clonality.

At diagnosis, tumor, uninvolved tumor-adjacent lung and peripheral blood were collected and then preserved as a mix of FFPE and fresh-frozen material. For TCR repertoire profiling, blood samples were analyzed in the form of peripheral blood mononuclear cells. This clone turned up a few times. It lacks a known antigen. Base-call qualities are not available, and no considerably larger clone is one nucleotide away. Trimming accounts for 3 bases at V and 7 bases at J, while the number of junction bases matched to no gene is 3. The CDR3 goes from the cysteine to the phenylalanine over 13 residues. The sequence is cut down to CDR3 DNA, 39 bases in frame from base 1. Via the germline V gene, CDR1 is SGHRS and CDR2 YFSETQ. TCR beta CDR3 regions were sequenced from DNA using the immunoSEQ Assay. Per the original workflow: To compute T cell density, TCR beta template counts were normalized to usable DNA, which was estimated by amplifying housekeeping genes. Richness was estimated using the preseqR package, with extrapolation to 400,000 templates for PBMC samples and to 120,000 templates for tissue samples. Clonality was taken to be one minus Pielou's evenness. Tissue-enriched TCRs were identified by differential abundance testing using productive amino-acid clonotypes, minimum total count 5 and alpha 0.1. The Jaccard Index and the Morisita Overlap Index were used to measure repertoire overlap between compartments. GLIPH clustered TCR beta CDR3s with public tetramer-defined viral CDR3s; viral motifs required at least three viral sequences plus V-gene enrichment. The table comes from immuneACCESS by way of TCRdb, which keeps in-frame sequences with V and J called. Part of the clones is missing from these tables; in studies checked, under half for an unresolved V gene and the rest for unknown reasons. V, J and clone size reflect that table, while D and trimming were determined from the DNA. This sample has about 33,000 clones in its table, and under 90% of those were observed once. 4% to 4.5% of the sample is held by the ten biggest clonotypes.

Source: peripheral blood, taken before any cancer treatment. The receptor chain draws on TRBV5-1 and TRBJ2-1; TRBD1 fits 8 bases in the junction. This TCR came from a male donor aged 60 or older with stage III lung adenocarcinoma. The sequence in DNA is TGCGCCAGCAGCTGGACAGGGTCTAATGAGCAGTTCTTC. Its protein is CASSWTGSNEQFF.